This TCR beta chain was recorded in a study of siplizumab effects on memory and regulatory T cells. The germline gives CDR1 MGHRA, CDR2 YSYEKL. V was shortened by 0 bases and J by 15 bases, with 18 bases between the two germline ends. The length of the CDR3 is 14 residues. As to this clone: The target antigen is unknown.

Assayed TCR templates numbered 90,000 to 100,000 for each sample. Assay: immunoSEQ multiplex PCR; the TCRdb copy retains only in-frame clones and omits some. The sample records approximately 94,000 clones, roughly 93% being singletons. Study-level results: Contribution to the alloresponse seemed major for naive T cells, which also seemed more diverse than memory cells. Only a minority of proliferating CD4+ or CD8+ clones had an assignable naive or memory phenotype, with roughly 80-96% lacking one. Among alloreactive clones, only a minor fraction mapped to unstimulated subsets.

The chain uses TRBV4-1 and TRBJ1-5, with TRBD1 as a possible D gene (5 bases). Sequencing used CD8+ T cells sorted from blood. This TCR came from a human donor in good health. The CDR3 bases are TGCGCCAGCAGCCAAGAGAGGGGAACAGGAGTAGGGCATTTT. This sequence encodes CASSQERGTGVGHF.